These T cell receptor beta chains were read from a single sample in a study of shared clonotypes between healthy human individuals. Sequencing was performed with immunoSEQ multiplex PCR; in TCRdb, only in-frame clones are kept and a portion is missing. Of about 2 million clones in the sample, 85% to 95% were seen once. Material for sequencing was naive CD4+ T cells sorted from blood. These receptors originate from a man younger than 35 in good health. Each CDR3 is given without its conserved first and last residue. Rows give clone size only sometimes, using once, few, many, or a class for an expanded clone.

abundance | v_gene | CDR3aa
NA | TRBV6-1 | ASSEPGQPQH
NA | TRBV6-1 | ASKIGIGADTQY
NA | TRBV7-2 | ASSRGLGAADTQY
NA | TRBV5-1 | ASSFDRGGETQY
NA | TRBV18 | ASSPGRGPQGTGELF
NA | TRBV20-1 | SASDYAEQY
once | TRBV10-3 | ATRTGFSSYEQY
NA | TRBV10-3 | AIGQGQEGGYT
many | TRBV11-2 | ASSLQGARTGELF
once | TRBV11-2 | ASSFTGVETQY
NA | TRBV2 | ASRQPGIMQPQH
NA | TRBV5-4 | ASSSAMSPNTEAF
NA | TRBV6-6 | ASKKGGEQY